The next 28 T cell receptor delta chains were all read from a single sample in a study of Vδ1+ human thymocytes. Broader study findings: In the thymus, TRG and TRD repertoires looked highly polyclonal with Gaussian CDR3 lengths.

The template was reverse-transcribed extracted RNA. CDR3 amplicons came from multiplex PCR with pooled V-gene forward and constant-region reverse primers. TCRdb reprocessed the multiplex PCR reads through CATT. The sample contains about 75,000 delta-chain clones, about 30% of which appear only once. Antigen specificity for these receptors is unknown. Sequencing input: Vdelta1+ gamma-delta thymocytes from the thymus. Subset indicated: FACS-sorted CD3+ TCRalphabeta- TCRVdelta1+ TCRVdelta2- thymocytes. These receptors all stem from a boy under two years old who had congenital heart surgery.

This clone came up a few times. The genes are TRDV1 and TRDJ1, with 13 nucleotides matching TRDD3. This CDR3 is 21 amino acids long. The ends lost 3 bases at V and 0 bases at J; junction bases unmatched: 16. Germline values: CDR1 TSWWSYY, CDR2 QGS. The CDR3 nucleotides read TGTGCTCTTGGGGAGACTTCCTACTACTGGGGGATACGACGGGACACCGATAAACTCATCTTT. Translating gives CALGETSYYWGIRRDTDKLIF.

The chain has TRDV1 and TRDJ1; D not certain. In germline, CDR1 is TSWWSYY, CDR2 QGS. This CDR3 is 16 amino acids long. Trimming took off 2 bases at V and 3 bases at J, with 16 bases between the two ends. DNA of the CDR3: TGTGCTCTTGGGGAAGGTTGGCCTAGGGACCCCGATAAACTCATCTTT. This codes for CALGEGWPRDPDKLIF.

Points on this clone: Within the sample, other DNA sequences also encode this same CDR3. The chain employs TRDV1 and TRDJ1; TRDD3 agrees at 9 bases. The V segment lost 1 base and the J segment 0 bases; nucleotides outside the gene matches: 9. The CDR3 is 18 residues long. Germline V gene data show CDR1 as TSWWSYY and CDR2 as QGS. The CDR3 nucleotides read TGTGCTCTTGGGGAACCCCCCTCTGGGGGATTGTACACCGATAAACTCATCTTT. It specifies CALGEPPSGGLYTDKLIF.

This clone was seen a few times. The genes are TRDV1 and TRDJ1; the match to TRDD3 covers 10 bases. With V trimmed by 6 bases and J by 0 bases, 28 bases remained unmatched. This CDR3 contains 23 residues. Germline CDR1 reads TSWWSYY; CDR2 reads QGS. This chain's CDR3 is CALGAAYRYQRGIRGGYTDKLIF. The CDR3 DNA sequence: TGTGCTCTTGGTGCTGCCTACCGGTACCAGCGGGGGATACGCGGGGGTTACACCGATAAACTCATCTTT.

The J gene is TRDJ1, the V gene TRDV1, with 9 bases that match TRDD2. CDR1 TSWWSYY and CDR2 QGS come from the germline V gene. With V trimmed by 5 bases and J by 6 bases, 19 bases remained unmatched. There are 18 residues in the CDR3. CDR3 DNA: TGTGCTCTTGGGTCCCCGGCCTTCCTACCGGCCTACCTTTATAAACTCATCTTT. Residues: CALGSPAFLPAYLYKLIF.

Worth noting for this clone: Mismatch with germline at one junction end may stem from a read error. The chain carries TRDV2 and TRDJ1; 11 bases fit TRDD3. The CDR3 is 17 residues long. Germline assignment: CDR1 GEAIGNYY and CDR2 EKD. The CDR3 coding sequence is TGTGCCTGTGCCACCTACGAATCCTGGGGGATACCCGATAAACCCATCTTT. Protein sequence: CACATYESWGIPDKPIF.

The rearrangement links TRDV1 to TRDJ1, with 13 bases matching TRDD3. In germline, CDR1 is TSWWSYY, CDR2 QGS. The length of the CDR3 is 22 residues. V shed 2 bases and J 4 bases; nucleotides not matched to a gene: 22. In DNA form, the CDR3 reads TGTGCTCTTGGGGAATCCAGGGACTGGGGGATACGGTGGTCCCCTGTGCGCGATAAACTCATCTTT. Amino acids: CALGESRDWGIRWSPVRDKLIF.

The chain carries TRDV1 and TRDJ1; TRDD3 matches 12 bases. Germline CDR1 reads TSWWSYY; CDR2 reads QGS. This CDR3 region has 20 residues. The V and J ends lost 3 bases and 0 bases, in that order; junction bases with no gene match: 14. The chain's CDR3 is CALGDLFLLGDTGNTDKLIF. CDR3 in DNA: TGTGCTCTTGGGGACCTCTTCCTTCTGGGGGATACGGGAAACACCGATAAACTCATCTTT.

This clone was detected only a few times. J is TRDJ1 and V is TRDV2; TRDD3 matches 9 bases. V lost 2 bases and J lost 4; bases outside the gene matches: 22. This CDR3 has 20 amino acids. In germline, CDR1 is GEAIGNYY, CDR2 EKD. DNA of the CDR3: TGTGCCTGTGACAGCAGCGTACTGGGGGACTGGGAGGTTCTGAGCGATAAACTCATCTTT. Residues: CACDSSVLGDWEVLSDKLIF.

V is TRDV1 and J is TRDJ1, with 11 bases identical to TRDD3. There are 22 residues in the CDR3. Germline V gives CDR1 TSWWSYY, CDR2 QGS. J lost 2 bases, V lost 4 bases, and 24 bases had no gene match. Here the CDR3 reads CALGAPSQYWGIDLQKTDKLIF. The DNA for the CDR3 is TGTGCTCTTGGGGCACCTTCCCAGTACTGGGGGATAGATCTCCAGAAAACCGATAAACTCATCTTT.

V gene TRDV2 combines with J gene TRDJ1; the D gene is possibly TRDD3 (6 bases). The CDR3 totals 18 residues. Trimming stripped 0 bases from V and 0 bases from J, with 19 bases between. Germline CDR1 and CDR2: GEAIGNYY and EKD. CDR3 region: CACDTGRRGDEYTDKLIF. CDR3 coding DNA: TGTGCCTGTGACACCGGACGGCGCGGGGATGAGTACACCGATAAACTCATCTTT.

V and J are TRDV1 and TRDJ1; TRDD3 matches 9 bases. CDR1 is TSWWSYY and CDR2 is QGS in the germline V gene. V trimming: 0 bases; J trimming: 0 bases; junction bases outside the gene matches: 35. The CDR3 runs to 27 residues. The CDR3 protein is CALGELKGAWGDLTGGHPIMYTDKLIF. Written as DNA, the CDR3 is TGTGCTCTTGGGGAACTAAAAGGGGCTTGGGGCGACCTCACTGGGGGACACCCTATTATGTACACCGATAAACTCATCTTT.

The chain has TRDV1 and TRDJ1, with 8 bases matching TRDD3. CDR3 length: 21 amino acids. In germline, CDR1 is TSWWSYY, CDR2 QGS. J lost 0 bases, V lost 1 base, and 19 bases had no gene match. CDR3 sequence (DNA): TGTGCTCTTGGGGAACCTCCAGGGAGGGCCTGGGGGACCCCAAACACCGATAAACTCATCTTT. Its translation is CALGEPPGRAWGTPNTDKLIF.

The chain has TRDV1 and TRDJ1, with 12 bases matching TRDD3. V gave up 1 base and J gave up 0 bases; unmatched junction bases: 12. The CDR3 loop spans 20 amino acids. Germline CDR1 is TSWWSYY and CDR2 is QGS. CDR3 sequence: CALGEPSPYWGILYTDKLIF. For the CDR3, the DNA is TGTGCTCTTGGGGAACCATCCCCGTACTGGGGGATACTGTACACCGATAAACTCATCTTT.

This chain uses TRDV1 with TRDJ1; 9 bases match TRDD3. Trimming at V came to 3 bases and at J to 0 bases, leaving 17 bases not matched to a gene. CDR1 is TSWWSYY and CDR2 is QGS in the germline V gene. This CDR3 has 20 residues. The CDR3 reads CALGDVRGGPSGGYTDKLIF. The CDR3 nucleotides are TGTGCTCTTGGGGACGTTCGTGGGGGACCCTCTGGGGGATACACCGATAAACTCATCTTT.

With respect to this clone: This specimen includes other DNA sequences encoding the same CDR3. The gene calls are TRDV1 and TRDJ1; 8 positions agree with TRDD3. Germline V gives CDR1 TSWWSYY, CDR2 QGS. This CDR3 contains 20 residues. J gave up 0 bases and V 0 bases, and 15 bases lay outside the gene matches. CDR3 loop: CALGELSVALGDPYTDKLIF. CDR3 DNA: TGTGCTCTTGGGGAACTATCTGTTGCCTTGGGGGATCCGTACACCGATAAACTCATCTTT.

This clone was picked up a small number of times. This chain links TRDV1 with TRDJ1, with D possibly called TRDD2 or TRDD3 (7 bases each). Trimming removed 0 bases at V and 0 bases at J, with 23 bases between. Germline V CDR1 and CDR2: TSWWSYY, QGS. The CDR3 spans 20 residues. The CDR3 protein is CALGELSVPTWGLYTDKLIF. CDR3 in DNA: TGTGCTCTTGGGGAACTATCAGTTCCTACCTGGGGGCTGTACACCGATAAACTCATCTTT.

V usage is TRDV1 and J usage is TRDJ1, with TRDD3 matching over 10 bases. Germline lookup yields CDR1 TSWWSYY and CDR2 QGS. The trim removed 0 bases at V and 4 bases at J, leaving 26 bases unmatched. The CDR3 runs 23 residues. CDR3 coding DNA: TGTGCTCTTGGGGAACTACTAGATCATCGACGGTCCGGGGGATACGCGGCTGACGATAAACTCATCTTT. Translating it yields CALGELLDHRRSGGYAADDKLIF.

This clone has a single count. The V gene is TRDV1, the J gene TRDJ1; 12 bases map to TRDD3. Germline CDR1 and CDR2: TSWWSYY and QGS. The CDR3 runs 18 residues. J gave up 5 bases and V 4 bases, and 14 bases lay outside the gene matches. CDR3 residues: CALGVYAWGIRPRDKLIF. As DNA, the CDR3 is TGTGCTCTTGGGGTCTACGCCTGGGGGATACGCCCTAGGGATAAACTCATCTTT.

The chain combines TRDV1 with TRDJ1; 7 bases align to TRDD3. V trimming: 5 bases; J trimming: 1 base; junction bases outside the gene matches: 19. This CDR3 is 19 amino acids long. Germline V gives CDR1 TSWWSYY, CDR2 QGS. CDR3 protein: CALGNPLPKCAGGTDKLIF. DNA for the CDR3: TGTGCTCTTGGGAATCCCCTCCCTAAATGCGCTGGGGGCACCGATAAACTCATCTTT.

This chain connects TRDV1 to TRDJ1, with 9 bases identical to TRDD3. V lost 2 bases, J lost 0 bases, and 13 bases stayed unmatched. There are 19 residues in the CDR3. Germline V lookup: CDR1 TSWWSYY, CDR2 QGS. CDR3 amino acids: CALGENFRSWGMYTDKLIF. CDR3 DNA sequence: TGTGCTCTTGGGGAAAACTTCCGTAGCTGGGGGATGTACACCGATAAACTCATCTTT.

This clone was observed a few times. The chain is built from TRDV1 and TRDJ1, with TRDD3 identical over 12 bases. CDR3 length: 23 amino acids. The V and J ends lost 4 bases and 6 bases, in that order; junction bases with no gene match: 30. CDR1 is TSWWSYY and CDR2 is QGS in the germline V gene. In DNA form, the CDR3 reads TGTGCTCTTGGGGCACTGGGACCTTCCTACGAGCGGTACTGGGGGATACCGCCCTATAAACTCATCTTT. Its translation: CALGALGPSYERYWGIPPYKLIF.

The chain links TRDV1 to TRDJ1; 7 bases fit TRDD3. CDR1 and CDR2 (germline): TSWWSYY, QGS. The trim removed 0 bases at V and 11 bases at J, leaving 33 bases unmatched. CDR3 size: 22 residues. The CDR3 nucleotides read TGTGCTCTTGGGGAACTCAATGGGCCCCCCGTAATTCCGGGGGATCCACCGGGGCAGCTCATCTTT. Its protein product is CALGELNGPPVIPGDPPGQLIF.

Concerning this clone itself: Different DNA sequences within this sample yield the same CDR3. The chain is built from TRDV1 and TRDJ1; 10 bases fit TRDD3. Germline values: CDR1 TSWWSYY, CDR2 QGS. The CDR3 is 23 amino acids. V dropped 1 base and J dropped 0; count of bases not matched to a gene: 23. CDR3 region: CALGEPSTFHRGIRAPYTDKLIF. The CDR3 DNA reads TGTGCTCTTGGGGAACCATCGACCTTCCACCGGGGGATACGTGCACCGTACACCGATAAACTCATCTTT.

This clone was observed a handful of times. The chain carries TRDV1 and TRDJ1; 10 bases are a match to TRDD3. Trimming took 3 bases from V and 0 from J; bases not matched to a gene: 31. The V gene's germline CDR1 is TSWWSYY and CDR2 QGS. This CDR3 contains 25 residues. The CDR3 bases are TGTGCTCTTGGGGACCGGCCTTCCCCCGTACTGGGGGATCATCGCCCGCCTTGGTACACCGATAAACTCATCTTT. Protein product: CALGDRPSPVLGDHRPPWYTDKLIF.

This clone has a handful of counts. V usage is TRDV1 and J usage is TRDJ1, with TRDD3 identical over 10 bases. V shed 4 bases, J shed 10 bases, and the junction held 36 bases outside the gene matches. Per germline, CDR1 TSWWSYY and CDR2 QGS. There are 23 residues in the CDR3. CDR3 sequence (DNA): TGTGCTCTTGGGGCTACCTCGCGGGTCCTCCTACCAAGTACTGGGGGATCACCCGGTAGACTCATCTTT. The encoded protein is CALGATSRVLLPSTGGSPGRLIF.

On this clone itself: This sample also contains other DNA sequences that code for the same CDR3. V gene TRDV1 combines with J gene TRDJ1; TRDD3 agrees at 13 bases. After removal of 5 bases from V and 0 bases from J, the junction contained 21 bases not matched to a gene. This CDR3 is built from 22 residues. Germline CDR1 and CDR2: TSWWSYY and QGS. The CDR3 region has the DNA TGTGCTCTTGGGCCAATAGGCCCGTTACTGGGGGATACGCGAACTTACACCGATAAACTCATCTTT. Its translation is CALGPIGPLLGDTRTYTDKLIF.

The V call is TRDV1, the J call TRDJ1, with 9 nucleotides matching TRDD3. The V gene end was trimmed by 0 bases and the J gene end by 6 bases; junction bases not matched to a gene: 20. Germline V lookup: CDR1 TSWWSYY, CDR2 QGS. This CDR3 is built from 20 residues. CDR3 residues: CALGELIAGWGMRNTYKLIF. The CDR3 coding sequence is TGTGCTCTTGGGGAACTAATCGCGGGCTGGGGGATGAGGAATACCTATAAACTCATCTTT.